The rows below give T cell receptor beta chains drawn from one sample of a study of blood T cell repertoires in COVID-19. TCRdb keeps only in-frame clones here, not all; method: immunoSEQ multiplex PCR. The table records some 320,000 clones, roughly 90% of them present only once. The source material was PBMCs or T cells enriched from blood (not recorded which). These receptors all come from a man between 60 and 75 years old who had recovered from COVID-19. CDR3s include the opening cysteine and the closing phenylalanine or tryptophan.

TRBV5-6,CASSRAGTGLGNQPQHF
TRBV2,CASSARGQNNQPQHF
TRBV2,CASSPPRGGQAPFIIETQYF
TRBV11-2,CASSLATPYNEQFF
TRBV20-1,CSASAGDGREKLFF
TRBV2,CASSGLAGVSGQYF
TRBV30,CAVGRASGNTIYF
TRBV7-2,CASSLGGQGAHGYTF
TRBV12-3/TRBV12-4,CASSPTGTEAFF
TRBV4-1,CASSQATGDTIYF
TRBV27,CASSSEGRGTGELFF
TRBV9,CASSYGTSGGTDTQYF
TRBV12-5,CASGFRGYRIEETQYF
TRBV7-9,CASSHRLRQQDYGYTF
TRBV6-5,CASSYAGQGNTIYF
TRBV9,CASSVAGHVSYEQYF
TRBV3-1/TRBV3-2,CASSGQGHTDTQYF
TRBV5-4,CASSSGGVTYNEQFF
TRBV7-9,CASSLVAPYNEQFF
TRBV11-2,CASSLVRGGLETQYF
TRBV5-1,CASSLSESTEAFF
TRBV6-5,CASSYSGEGGEAFF
TRBV7-3,CASSSALRESPTYTDTQYF
TRBV9,CASSGRTGDNMNTEAFF
TRBV18,CASSPARDSYEQYF
TRBV18,CASSPGQKNEKLFF
TRBV7-3,CASSADRGYGYTF
TRBV6-5,CASSTSDRADGELFF
TRBV7-8,CASSLAAGEQYF
TRBV5-4,CASSLGFQGGTEAFF
TRBV7-9,CASSLTGVEQFF
TRBV7-2,CASSLAWSPRTYEQYF
TRBV19,CASSIVGGTYGYTF
TRBV6-5,CASKTGVAVNTEAFF